Listed here is a single T cell receptor (beta chain). Antigen: not known. This entry comes from a study of T-cell reconstitution after alpha-beta-depleted transplantation in children. Study-wide points: In patients about two months after transplant, alpha-beta T cells reportedly arose from several hundred expanded graft clones. Some patients owed their high day-60 TCRbeta diversity to surviving recipient T cells and thymic progenitors. The main origin of T-cell counts and diversity one year after transplant was newly produced T cells.

Construction of the TCRbeta library involved unique molecular identifiers. TCRdb re-analysed the PCR reads in MiXCR, keeping a single row per CDR3 protein. This table has 400,000 to 450,000 distinct CDR3 sequences, around two fifths appearing once. The CDR3 loop spans 15 amino acids. The germline V gene has CDR1 DFQATT and CDR2 SNEGSKA (reference sequence). V was cut by 3 bases and J by 3 bases, with 18 bases left in between. Source: PBMCs, taken before TCRalphabeta/CD19-depleted stem cell transplant. This chain connects TRBV20-1 to TRBJ2-7; perhaps TRBD1 as D (5 bases). The clonotype originates from a girl aged 2 to 10 with aplastic anemia, due to receive a stem cell transplant. This CDR3 is CSASPLGVGDYEQYF. CDR3 coding DNA: TGCAGTGCTAGTCCCTTGGGCGTAGGGGACTACGAGCAGTACTTC.